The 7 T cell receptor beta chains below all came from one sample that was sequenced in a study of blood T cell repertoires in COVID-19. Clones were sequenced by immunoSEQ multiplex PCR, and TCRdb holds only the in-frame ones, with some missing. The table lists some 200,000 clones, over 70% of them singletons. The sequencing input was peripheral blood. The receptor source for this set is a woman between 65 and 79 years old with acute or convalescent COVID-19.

Here the CDR3 DNA reads TGTGCCAGCAGCTCCAGAGGGCTAGCGGGGTCCTACAATGAGCAGTTCTTC. Translated: CASSSRGLAGSYNEQFF. The gene calls are TRBV11-2 and TRBJ2-1, with 9 bases aligning to TRBD2. Germline lookup yields CDR1 SGHAT and CDR2 FQNNGV. The CDR3 runs 17 residues. The junction had 8 bases not matched to a gene; V was cut back by 4 bases and J by 1 base.

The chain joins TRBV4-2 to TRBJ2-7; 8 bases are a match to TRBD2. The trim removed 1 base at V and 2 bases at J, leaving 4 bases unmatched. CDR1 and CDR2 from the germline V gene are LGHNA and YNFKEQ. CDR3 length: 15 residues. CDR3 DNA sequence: TGTGCCAGCAGCCAAGCCGGGACTAGAGCCTACGAGCAGTACTTC. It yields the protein CASSQAGTRAYEQYF.

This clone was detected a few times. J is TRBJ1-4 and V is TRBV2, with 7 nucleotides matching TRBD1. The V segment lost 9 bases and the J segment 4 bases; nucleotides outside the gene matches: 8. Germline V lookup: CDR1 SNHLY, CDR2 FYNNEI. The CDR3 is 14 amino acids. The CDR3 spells CASRQGWGNEKLFF. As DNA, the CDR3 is TGTGCCAGTAGACAGGGTTGGGGTAATGAAAAACTGTTTTTT.

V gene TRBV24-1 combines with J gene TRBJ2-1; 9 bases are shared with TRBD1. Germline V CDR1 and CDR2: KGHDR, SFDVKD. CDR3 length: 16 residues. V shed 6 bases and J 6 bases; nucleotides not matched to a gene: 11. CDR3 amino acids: CATSITGGGDSNEQFF. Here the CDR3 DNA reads TGTGCCACCAGTATTACAGGGGGCGGAGATTCCAATGAGCAGTTCTTC.

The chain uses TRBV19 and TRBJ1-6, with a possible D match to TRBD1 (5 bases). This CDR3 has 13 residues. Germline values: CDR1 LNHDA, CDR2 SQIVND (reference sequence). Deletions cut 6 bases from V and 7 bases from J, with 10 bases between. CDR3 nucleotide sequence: TGTGCCAGTAGCTACGGGGGAAATTCACCCCTCCACTTT. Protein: CASSYGGNSPLHF. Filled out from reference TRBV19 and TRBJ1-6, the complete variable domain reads DGGITQSPKYLFRKEGQNVTLSCEQNLNHDAMYWYRQDPGQGLRLIYYSQIVNDFQKGDIAEGYSVSREKKESFPLTVTSAQKNPTAFYLCASSYGGNSPLHFGNGTRLTVT.

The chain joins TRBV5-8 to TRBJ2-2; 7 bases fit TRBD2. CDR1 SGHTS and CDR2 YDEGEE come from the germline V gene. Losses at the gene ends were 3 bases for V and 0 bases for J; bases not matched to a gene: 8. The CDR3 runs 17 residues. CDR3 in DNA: TGTGCCAGCAGCTCGGGGACTACTTATTCGAACACCGGGGAGCTGTTTTTT. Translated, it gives CASSSGTTYSNTGELFF.

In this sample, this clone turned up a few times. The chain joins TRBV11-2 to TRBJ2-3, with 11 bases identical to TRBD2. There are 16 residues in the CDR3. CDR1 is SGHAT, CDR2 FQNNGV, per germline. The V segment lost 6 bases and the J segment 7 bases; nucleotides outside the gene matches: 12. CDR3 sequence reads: CASRHFTRLAGNTQYF. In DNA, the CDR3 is TGTGCCAGCAGACACTTCACCAGACTAGCGGGGAATACGCAGTATTTT.